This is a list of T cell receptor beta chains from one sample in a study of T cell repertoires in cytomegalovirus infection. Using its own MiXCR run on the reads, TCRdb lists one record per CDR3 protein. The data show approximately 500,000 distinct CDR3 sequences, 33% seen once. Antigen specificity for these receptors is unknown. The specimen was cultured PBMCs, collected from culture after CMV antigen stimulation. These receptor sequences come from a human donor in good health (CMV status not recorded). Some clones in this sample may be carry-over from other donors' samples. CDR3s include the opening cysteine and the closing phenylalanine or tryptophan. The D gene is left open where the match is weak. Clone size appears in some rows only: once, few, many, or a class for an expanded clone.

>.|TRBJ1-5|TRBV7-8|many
CASSLANRVMNQPQHF
TGTGCCAGCAGCTTAGCGAACAGGGTTATGAATCAGCCCCAGCATTTT
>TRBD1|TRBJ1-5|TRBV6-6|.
CASSYGGTAYSNQPQHF
TGTGCCAGCAGTTACGGAGGGACAGCATATAGCAATCAGCCCCAGCATTTT
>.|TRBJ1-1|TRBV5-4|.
CASSLARGMNTEAFF
TGTGCCAGCAGCCTCGCCCGAGGAATGAACACTGAAGCTTTCTTT
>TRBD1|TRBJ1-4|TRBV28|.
CASRATGGTTNEKLFF
TGTGCCAGCAGGGCGACAGGGGGCACAACTAATGAAAAACTGTTTTTT
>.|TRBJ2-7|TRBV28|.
CASKSGAYYEQYF
TGTGCCAGCAAAAGCGGCGCTTACTACGAGCAGTACTTC
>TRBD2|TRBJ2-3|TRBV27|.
CASRPGLGAFPQYF
TGTGCCAGCAGACCGGGACTAGGAGCTTTTCCGCAGTATTTT
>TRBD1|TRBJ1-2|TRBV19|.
CASSGRTGEYGYTF
TGTGCCAGTAGTGGCCGGACAGGGGAATATGGCTACACCTTC
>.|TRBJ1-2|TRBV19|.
CASSIVAPVVYTF
TGTGCCAGTAGTATAGTCGCTCCTGTGGTCTACACCTTC
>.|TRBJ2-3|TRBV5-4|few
CASSLGWSLTDTQYF
TGTGCCAGCAGCTTGGGCTGGTCACTCACAGATACGCAGTATTTT
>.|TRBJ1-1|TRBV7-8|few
CASSFQGMRNTEAFF
TGTGCCAGCAGCTTCCAAGGTATGAGGAACACTGAAGCTTTCTTT
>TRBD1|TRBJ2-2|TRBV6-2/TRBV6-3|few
CASSSAGTGGFGELFF
TGTGCCAGCAGTTCCGCCGGGACAGGGGGATTCGGGGAGCTGTTTTTT